This T cell receptor (beta chain) stems from a study of cytomegalovirus exposure and HLA in healthy donors. For the study at large: A data release that came early held roughly 90 million unique TCRs from HLA-typed donors. Study-wide findings and caveats: The likely origin of a cluster of highly shared sequence variants was a sequencing artifact. As a later analysis showed, a missense DCLRE1C variant was linked to trimming of TCR beta V- and J-genes. The study dropped some indistinguishable V segments, TRBV6-2 and TRBV6-3 among them.

The CDR3 consists of 14 residues. With 6 bases removed from V and 4 bases from J, the gap between germline ends came to 15 bases. Germline lookup yields CDR1 MNHEY and CDR2 SVGAGI. PCR was performed using 60 Vbeta and 13 Jbeta primers. Here immunoSEQ multiplex PCR was the method, and the copy in TCRdb shows in-frame clones only, minus some. This table holds 63,000 or so clones, just under 80% found once. Note on this clone: Its antigen is unidentified.

What was sequenced was PBMCs. This rearrangement joins TRBV6-5 to TRBJ1-2, with D perhaps matching TRBD1 (5 bases). This TCR was sampled from a woman in her thirties in good health and CMV-seronegative. The CDR3 reads CASSRQHGLYGYTF. In DNA, the CDR3 is TGTGCCAGCAGCCGACAGCATGGTCTCTATGGCTACACCTTC.